The clone carrying this T cell receptor beta chain was seen a handful of times. What it binds is unknown. This entry is derived from a study of T-cell memory formation after mild COVID-19. TCRdb ran MiXCR on the 5' RACE reads and lists one entry per CDR3 protein. The table has 100,000 to 140,000 distinct CDR3 sequences, about an eighth seen once. Findings of the study overall: Proof of SARS-CoV-2 specificity was absent for the second-wave clones that crested on day 37. Among contracting clones, CD4+ were mainly CM/EM and CD8+ enriched in EMRA.

The source material was PBMCs or a T cell subset sorted from them (not recorded which). The sequence came from a man aged 18 to 30 who had mild COVID-19 (a few samples of this study predate the infection). Cell type and time point are not known.

The CDR3 region is CASSFVGGASTEAFF. The CDR3, as DNA: TGTGCCAGCAGTTTCGTGGGGGGGGCTAGTACTGAAGCTTTCTTT. The V call is TRBV12-3 or TRBV12-4, the J call TRBJ1-1, with D perhaps TRBD1 (6 bases). V was trimmed by 3 bases and J by 5 bases, leaving 16 bases between them. The CDR3 length is 15 residues.